The present TCR beta chain was sequenced within a study of human T cells and chemical hapten exposure. Noted time point: patch test 1, 2 weeks after DPC sensitization. Treatment given: therapeutic diphenylcyclopropenone sensitization with weekly scalp DPC. This clonotype appeared many times. Its target is not known. The germline gives CDR1 SGHDN, CDR2 FVKESK. V shed 4 bases and J shed 7 bases, with 8 bases lying between them. The length of the CDR3 is 11 residues. TCRdb analysed the RACE reads with MiXCR anew, one entry per CDR3 protein. The table lists some 120,000 distinct CDR3 sequences, 9% to 14% of them singletons. Points from the study as a whole: In comparison with controls, expanded TCRs gave rise to a significantly larger number of large CDR3 similarity clusters.

The chain joins TRBV14 to TRBJ2-7; a possible D gene is TRBD1 (6 bases). The sequence derives from a woman between 50 and 59 years old with alopecia areata. Some clones in this sample may be carry-over from other donors' samples. Sequencing was performed on whole blood, taken in connection with sensitization to the hapten diphenylcyclopropenone (DPC). This chain's CDR3 is CASSLDREQYF. The DNA for the CDR3 is TGTGCCAGCAGCCTCGACAGGGAGCAGTACTTC.